This T cell receptor (beta chain) was sequenced during a study of early T cells in non-severe SARS-CoV-2 infection. Overall study: Unpaired chains resulted from sequencing bulk RNA of unsorted whole blood.

This clonotype appeared many times. Unique molecular identifiers were added to individual cDNA molecules. TCRdb fed the 5' RACE reads into MiXCR, producing one record per CDR3 protein. The sample has under 95,000 distinct CDR3 sequences; about an eighth are singletons. The specimen sequenced was whole blood. The sequence derives from an adult who was a healthcare worker with PCR-confirmed SARS-CoV-2 infection or an uninfected control (not recorded which).

The CDR3 spells CSVPSQDNYGYTF. CDR3 coding DNA: TGCAGCGTGCCCTCACAGGACAACTATGGCTACACCTTC. The chain joins TRBV29-1 to TRBJ1-2, with a possible D match to TRBD1 (5 bases). V was shortened by 6 bases and J by 2 bases, with 13 bases between the two germline ends. The CDR3 is made up of 13 amino acids. Germline-derived CDR1 and CDR2 are SQVTM and ANQGSEA.